A single sample gave rise to the 23 T cell receptor beta chains below, sequenced in a study of PD-L1 blockade in urothelial cancer. Data came from immunoSEQ multiplex PCR; TCRdb stores just in-frame clones and leaves some out. In the table there are approximately 79,000 clones, roughly 80% of which are singletons. Regarding time point: pretreatment peripheral blood. Here the sequenced sample was PBMCs, taken around atezolizumab (anti-PD-L1) treatment. Every receptor here comes from a man in his forties or fifties with urothelial cancer.

The rearrangement links TRBV6-5 to TRBJ2-7; 7 positions agree with TRBD2. CDR1 is MNHEY and CDR2 is SVGAGI in the germline V gene. Trimming removed 6 bases from V and 4 bases from J; junction bases left unmatched: 6. This CDR3 is 13 amino acids long. In DNA form, the CDR3 reads TGTGCCAGCAGCAAAGGGAGGGGATACGAGCAGTACTTC. Its protein product is CASSKGRGYEQYF.

The gene calls are TRBV9 and TRBJ2-3; 14 bases agree with TRBD2. CDR1 and CDR2 (germline): SGDLS, YYNGEE. The length of the CDR3 is 19 residues. J was trimmed by 2 bases and V by 0 bases; bases with no gene match: 8. The CDR3, as DNA: TGTGCCAGCAGCGTAGTGGGACTAGCGGGAGAGAAACCCACAGATACGCAGTATTTT. Translated, it gives CASSVVGLAGEKPTDTQYF.

This clone has a handful of counts. V usage is TRBV4-2 and J usage is TRBJ1-5, with a possible D match to TRBD1 (6 bases). This CDR3 spans 15 amino acids. V gave up 3 bases and J gave up 3 bases, with 12 bases separating them. Germline assignment: CDR1 LGHNA and CDR2 YNFKEQ. The CDR3 bases are TGTGCCAGCAGCCAGATGACAGGAGACAATCAGCCCCAGCATTTT. As protein: CASSQMTGDNQPQHF.

This chain connects TRBV19 to TRBJ2-7, with TRBD2 identical over 9 bases. The germline gives CDR1 LNHDA, CDR2 SQIVND (reference sequence). The J segment lost 4 bases and the V segment lost 4 bases, leaving 5 bases of the junction unmatched. The length of the CDR3 is 14 residues. CDR3 sequence (DNA): TGTGCCAGTAGTAGCGGGAGGGCCAAGTACGAGCAGTACTTC. This sequence encodes CASSSGRAKYEQYF.

This clone appeared a single time. The chain joins TRBV6-5 to TRBJ1-4, with 7 bases fitting TRBD1. This CDR3 is built from 15 residues. Germline V gives CDR1 MNHEY, CDR2 SVGAGI. V gave up 4 bases and J gave up 8 bases; unmatched junction bases: 10. The CDR3 loop is CASSFRSGQTEKLFF. The CDR3 region has the DNA TGTGCCAGCAGTTTCCGCTCGGGACAGACGGAAAAACTGTTTTTT.

The V gene is TRBV6-1, the J gene TRBJ1-1, with no clear D. Between the trimmed V and J ends, which lost 7 bases and 5 bases, there was a span of 11 bases. There are 12 residues in the CDR3. The germline CDR1 and CDR2 sequences are MNHNS and SASEGT. The CDR3 is CASMREGTEAFF. CDR3 nucleotides: TGTGCCAGCATGAGGGAAGGGACTGAAGCTTTCTTT.

The gene calls are TRBV27 and TRBJ2-7; 8 bases match TRBD1. V was pared by 5 bases and J by 4 bases, with 10 bases of the junction left unmatched. The length of the CDR3 is 15 residues. Germline assignment: CDR1 MNHEY and CDR2 SMNVEV (reference sequence). Here the CDR3 reads CASSSQGAGRYEQYF. The DNA of the CDR3 is TGTGCCAGCAGTAGCCAGGGGGCAGGGAGGTACGAGCAGTACTTC.

The chain joins TRBV7-3 to TRBJ2-1; TRBD2 matches at 11 bases. J gave up 8 bases and V 8 bases, and 5 bases lay outside the gene matches. Germline CDR1 SGHTA, CDR2 FQGTGA. CDR3 length equals 13 residues. The CDR3 DNA reads TGTGCCAGCGCGGCTAGCGGGGGGTATGAGCAGTTCTTC. It encodes CASAASGGYEQFF.

The chain recombines TRBV27 with TRBJ2-5, with a tentative D call TRBD2 (6 bases). This CDR3 is 15 amino acids long. The V gene lost 7 bases and the J gene lost 1 base, with 16 bases spanning the gap. Per the germline V gene, CDR1 is MNHEY and CDR2 is SMNVEV (reference sequence). CDR3 amino acids: CASTSREHRQETQYF. The CDR3 DNA reads as TGTGCCAGCACGAGCCGGGAGCACCGCCAAGAGACCCAGTACTTC.

This clone was observed a handful of times. The chain recombines TRBV19 with TRBJ2-3; D uncertain. V lost 4 bases to trimming and J lost 5 bases, with 4 bases between them. The CDR3 consists of 11 residues. CDR1 LNHDA and CDR2 SQIVND come from the germline V gene (reference sequence). CDR3 region: CASSSRDTQYF. The CDR3 DNA sequence: TGTGCCAGTAGTAGTCGAGATACGCAGTATTTT.

The chain joins TRBV28 to TRBJ2-7; 7 bases agree with TRBD2. Germline lookup yields CDR1 MDHEN and CDR2 SYDVKM. The CDR3 has 14 residues. The V gene end was trimmed by 2 bases and the J gene end by 2 bases; junction bases not matched to a gene: 3. The CDR3 loop reads CASSLGGDTYEQYF. In nucleotides, the CDR3 is TGTGCCAGCAGTTTAGGGGGGGATACCTACGAGCAGTACTTC. The entire variable domain, with the rest obtained from reference TRBV28 and TRBJ2-7, is as follows: DVKVTQSSRYLVKRTGEKVFLECVQDMDHENMFWYRQDPGLGLRLIYFSYDVKMKEKGDIPEGYSVSREKKERFSLILESASTNQTSMYLCASSLGGDTYEQYFGPGTRLTVT.

The CDR3 spells CASSLGVDEQFF. CDR3 coding DNA: TGTGCCAGCAGCTTAGGAGTCGATGAGCAGTTCTTC. The chain has TRBV7-9 and TRBJ2-1; D is uncertain. The ends were cut back, 1 base at V and 8 bases at J, with 6 bases in the middle. The CDR3 extends over 12 amino acids. Germline lookup yields CDR1 SEHNR and CDR2 FQNEAQ (reference sequence).

Comments on this clone: A junction boundary mismatches the germline segment, possibly from a read error. The chain uses TRBV18 and TRBJ2-7; 9 nucleotides line up with TRBD1. Germline loops: CDR1 KGHSH, CDR2 LQKENI. CDR3 length: 11 amino acids. The CDR3 coding sequence is TGTGCCAGCTCACTGGGACAGGGTTGGTGGTTC. Amino acid sequence: CASSLGQGWWF.

A word on this clone: Within the sample, other DNA sequences also encode this same CDR3. This sequence joins TRBV30 and TRBJ2-7, with TRBD1 matching 11 bases. The length of the CDR3 is 12 residues. CDR1 is GTSNPN, CDR2 SVGIG, per germline (reference sequence). Unmatched junction bases numbered 0, after V lost 5 bases and J lost 3 bases. In nucleotides, the CDR3 is TGTGCCTGGGGGACAGGGGGCTACGAGCAGTACTTC. Amino acids: CAWGTGGYEQYF.

This CDR3 is CASSSGDTDTQYF. The CDR3 bases are TGTGCCAGCAGTAGCGGGGACACAGATACGCAGTATTTT. J is TRBJ2-3 and V is TRBV9; 8 positions match TRBD2. The trim removed 5 bases at V and 2 bases at J, leaving 1 base unmatched. This CDR3 has 13 amino acids. The germline gives CDR1 SGDLS, CDR2 YYNGEE.

The CDR3 loop is CASSASRGGQGESYEQYF. CDR3 sequence (DNA): TGTGCCAGCAGCGCCTCCCGGGGGGGACAGGGCGAATCCTACGAGCAGTACTTC. The chain recombines TRBV5-6 with TRBJ2-7; D is possibly TRBD1 (9 bases). CDR1 SGHDT and CDR2 YYEEEE come from the germline V gene. There are 18 residues in the CDR3. Trimming took 4 bases from V and 1 from J, leaving 24 bases between them.

The rearrangement joins TRBV30 to TRBJ1-1; D gene uncertain. Per the germline V gene, CDR1 is GTSNPN and CDR2 is SVGIG (reference sequence). This CDR3 is built from 13 residues. V was pared by 7 bases and J by 5 bases, with 17 bases between. In DNA, the CDR3 is TGTGCCTCCCTATGGACTTGGGAAACTGAAGCTTTCTTT. It translates to CASLWTWETEAFF.

The chain joins TRBV19 to TRBJ2-7; tentative D call: TRBD1 (6 bases). CDR3 length: 15 residues. Trimming took 0 bases from V and 3 from J, leaving 12 bases between them. The germline V gene encodes CDR1 LNHDA and CDR2 SQIVND (reference sequence). CDR3 sequence reads: CASSIDTGISYEQYF. CDR3 DNA sequence: TGTGCCAGTAGTATAGACACAGGGATAAGCTACGAGCAGTACTTC.

V gene TRBV7-9 combines with J gene TRBJ2-1; 8 bases map to TRBD2. The CDR3 is made up of 18 amino acids. Per the germline V gene, CDR1 is SEHNR and CDR2 is FQNEAQ (reference sequence). Trimming cost V 1 base and J 5 bases; bases outside gene matches: 13. CDR3 bases: TGTGCCAGCAGCTTAGGAGCGGGGGAGAATAGGGGCCACAATGAGCAGTTCTTC. It is translated as CASSLGAGENRGHNEQFF. Full variable domain (rest looked up from reference TRBV7-9 and TRBJ2-1): DTGVSQNPRHKITKRGQNVTFRCDPISEHNRLYWYRQTLGQGPEFLTYFQNEAQLEKSRLLSDRFSAERPKGSFSTLEIQRTEQGDSAMYLCASSLGAGENRGHNEQFFGPGTRLTVL.

The gene calls are TRBV19 and TRBJ2-1; unclear D gene. This CDR3 has 14 amino acids. With 3 bases removed from V and 0 bases from J, the gap between germline ends came to 6 bases. CDR1 is LNHDA and CDR2 is SQIVND in the germline V gene (reference sequence). The CDR3 loop is CASSIGGSYNEQFF. DNA of the CDR3: TGTGCCAGTAGTATCGGCGGCTCCTACAATGAGCAGTTCTTC.

The chain uses TRBV19 and TRBJ2-7; 10 nucleotides match TRBD1. CDR3 length: 15 amino acids. Germline CDR1 and CDR2: LNHDA and SQIVND (reference sequence). CDR3 sequence: CVMWGGTGALHEQYF. The CDR3 coding sequence is TGTGTAATGTGGGGGGGGACAGGGGCACTTCACGAGCAGTACTTC.

The rearrangement joins TRBV28 to TRBJ1-5; no clear D. V shed 5 bases and J shed 1 base, with 15 bases lying between them. The germline gives CDR1 MDHEN, CDR2 SYDVKM. This CDR3 contains 16 residues. CDR3 nucleotide sequence: TGTGCCAGCAGTACCCGGAGGAGGGCGAGCAATCAGCCCCAGCATTTT. Translating it yields CASSTRRRASNQPQHF.

J is TRBJ2-3 and V is TRBV28; 10 bases match TRBD2. Germline CDR1 is MDHEN and CDR2 is SYDVKM. V dropped 6 bases and J dropped 3; count of bases not matched to a gene: 9. The CDR3 runs to 16 residues. CDR3 bases: TGTGCCAGCAGAGAGTCTAGCGGGAGCGGGACAGATACGCAGTATTTT. Its protein product is CASRESSGSGTDTQYF.